The source of this T cell receptor beta chain is a study of PD-1 blockade in classical Hodgkin lymphoma. Study as a whole: Intravenous delivery of nivolumab at 3 mg/kg to patients occurred every 2 weeks. The study's findings and limits: Anyone who began nivolumab under 1 year after ASCT was excluded. Baseline diversity in complete responders resembled that of newly diagnosed patients. CD4+ TCR diversity climbed significantly by C4D1, unlike CD8+ TCR diversity.

Each patient relapsed following autologous stem cell transplantation, and prior brentuximab vedotin exposure differed. This clone has just one count. What it recognizes is unknown. Profiled with immunoSEQ multiplex PCR; TCRdb holds only in-frame clones, not every one. The repertoire includes approximately 160,000 clones, about four fifths of them detected once, and roughly 9.8% sits in the top ten. This sequence originates from a human donor with classical Hodgkin lymphoma. Material: peripheral blood mononuclear cells (PBMCs), obtained before the second cycle of nivolumab.

The CDR3 region has the DNA TGTGCCAGCAGCTTAATGGGGGCGGTAGGGGCCAACGTCCTGACTTTC. Translating it yields CASSLMGAVGANVLTF. This chain uses TRBV7-3 with TRBJ2-6, with a weak D call TRBD1 (6 bases). The CDR3 consists of 16 residues. V shed 1 base and J shed 4 bases, with 11 bases lying between them. Germline values: CDR1 SGHTA, CDR2 FQGTGA.